This paragraph covers one T cell receptor beta chain sequence. This clone was picked up a small number of times. The specificity of this receptor is unknown. Base quality data are lacking; no much larger clone is found one base away. This sample was taken from a study of PD-1 blockade in classical Hodgkin lymphoma (dated by TCRdb to the early 2020s). For the study in its entirety: Nivolumab dosing was 3 mg/kg intravenously every 2 weeks, continuing until either disease progression or unacceptable toxicity. To define a peripheral blood immune signature of response to PD-1 blockade in classical Hodgkin lymphoma, the study combined TCR beta sequencing with CyTOF. Overall study results and their limits: Trial patients achieving complete response had baseline diversity similar to newly diagnosed patients, whereas partial responders and progressors had significantly lower diversity. Only a single clinical trial cohort was studied, and what caused the repertoire differences, possibly disease activity or prior therapy, remained undefined. Baseline TCR diversity was reported to be lower in newly diagnosed patients than in healthy donors and to be lower still in relapsed/refractory patients. Patients starting nivolumab less than 1 year after ASCT had lower diversity and were excluded from later analyses to avoid confounding by immune reconstitution. A significant rise by C4D1 was seen in CD4+ but not CD8+ TCR diversity (p=0.0027 vs p=0.16), with the rise being most apparent in complete responders (p=0.02).

Genomic DNA was isolated using the Qiagen DNeasy kit from unsorted PBMCs as well as from negatively selected CD4+ and CD8+ fractions. Amplification of TCR beta CDR3 regions was done by immunoSEQ multiplex PCR with primers that anneal to V and J segments. A synthetic immune receptor repertoire was used to minimize amplification bias, and any remaining bias was removed computationally after sequencing. Per the original workflow: Custom Python scripts were used to quantify repertoire diversity as the Shannon entropy index. Unsorted, CD4+ and CD8+ repertoires were examined separately, except in combined analyses, for which CD4+ and CD8+ sequences were merged in silico. A clone counted as expanded when the clone's frequency after treatment rose at least 2-fold relative to C1D1, and clones undetected at baseline were given a pseudocount of 0.5. Clones with 0 or 1 copy at C1D1 were classified as singleton clones, and clones with 2 or more copies were classified as non-singleton clones. Clones expanded in unsorted samples were assigned a CD4+, CD8+ or unknown annotation through matching of protein sequences in sorted samples from the same patient. Wilcoxon tests on paired samples were used to test diversity changes from C1D1 to C4D1. TCRdb retrieved this table from immuneACCESS and kept in-frame rearrangements only. Not all clones are present; in checked studies, unresolved V genes account for under half, and no reason is known for the remainder. Clone size and the V and J calls come from that table; the DNA yielded D and trimming. This sample gives roughly 13,000 clones in total; about 80% of them show up just once. 0.93% of the sample is in the top ten clones.

The sample's time point label, decoded: cycle 4 day 1 (C4D1), after more than five weeks of nivolumab. Relapse after autologous stem cell transplantation had occurred in all trial patients, and cohorts A, B and C were distinguished by prior brentuximab vedotin exposure. Using a Miltenyi CD4+ T cell isolation kit, CD4+ T cells were purified from thawed PBMCs through magnetic negative selection. The trial cohort included around 60 patients with relapsed/refractory classical Hodgkin lymphoma, and each patient had a best overall response of complete response, partial response or progressive disease. Trial patients were treated with single-agent nivolumab in the multi-cohort phase II CheckMate 205 trial. An independent review committee assessed best overall response by applying the 2007 International Working Group response criteria. PBMCs from the trial were collected at three points: immediately before nivolumab initiation (C1D1), and during therapy at cycle 2 day 1 and cycle 4 day 1. After peripheral blood was drawn into 8 mL Vacutainer Cell Preparation Tubes, PBMCs were isolated by centrifugation and then cryopreserved. Purified CD4+ and CD8+ fractions were prepared only for cases where an additional PBMC sample was available. Magnetically labelled cells were removed on LS columns in a quadroMACS separator, and the flow-through was collected as the purified fraction.

The CDR3 starts with the cysteine, ends with the phenylalanine, and has 14 residues. Left in the record is the CDR3 DNA by itself, 42 bases read in frame from the first base. V lost 5 bases and J lost 6 bases, and the count of bases not matched to a germline gene is 5. CDR1 and CDR2 are read off the germline V gene as MNHNS and SASEGT. Rearrangement joined TRBV6-1 to TRBJ1-1; 11 central nucleotides agree with TRBD1. The receptor comes from a human donor with classical Hodgkin lymphoma. This material consisted of CD4+ T cells from blood, taken before the fourth cycle of nivolumab. This receptor carries the CDR3 CASSRGQGVAEAFF. The nucleotides read TGTGCCAGCAGTAGGGGACAGGGGGTCGCTGAAGCTTTCTTT.